The clone carrying this T cell receptor beta chain was picked up a small number of times. V lost 5 bases and J lost 2, with 10 bases in between. This CDR3 has 13 amino acids. Germline V gene lookup returns CDR1 SGDLS and CDR2 YYNGEE. RNA extraction gave at least 5 micrograms of total RNA per sample. This sample was taken from a study of blood T cells in healthy people across ages. Alongside a J-beta primer mix, a sample-barcoded 5' primer served in a second PCR lasting about 7 to 11 cycles. TCRdb analysed the 5' RACE reads with MiXCR anew, one entry per CDR3 protein. This repertoire shows more than 750,000 distinct CDR3 sequences, almost 30% found once; its top ten account for more than 8.5%. The same data also contributed to another study, on T cells of mothers and their children.

V usage is TRBV9 and J usage is TRBJ1-2; TRBD1 is a possible D gene (5 bases). This clonotype was sampled from a woman in her forties in good health. The material sequenced was blood. The CDR3 bases are TGTGCCAGCAGTGAGGGGACCAACTATGGCTACACCTTC. Its protein is CASSEGTNYGYTF.